These 10 T cell receptor beta chains originate from one sample sequenced in a study of cytomegalovirus exposure and HLA in healthy donors (dated by TCRdb to between 2016 and 2019). The library relied on the immunoSEQ multiplex PCR assay. In TCRdb, the immuneACCESS table is reduced to in-frame sequences with V and J assigned. These tables do not hold every clone; where another copy was compared, an unresolved V gene accounts for under half, and the others remain unexplained. Across this sample there are roughly 300,000 clones, with about nine tenths seen only once. Clones ranked in the top ten supply roughly 1.2% of the sample. The source material was PBMCs. The receptors stem from a woman aged 25 to 39 in good health and CMV-seropositive.

V and J are TRBV19 and TRBJ1-2; TRBD1 matches at 7 bases. The CDR3 sequence is 15 residues long. Germline assignment: CDR1 LNHDA and CDR2 SQIVND (reference sequence). V gave up 4 bases and J gave up 6 bases; unmatched junction bases: 11. The CDR3 sequence is CASSRQRGGGDGYTF. The CDR3 DNA reads as TGTGCCAGTAGTAGACAACGGGGAGGGGGCGATGGCTACACCTTC.

In nucleotides, the CDR3 is TGTGCCAGCAGCTTAGGATTAGGGGAGGGATACGAGCAGTACTTC. As protein: CASSLGLGEGYEQYF. This chain connects TRBV11-2 to TRBJ2-7, with TRBD2 matching over 7 bases. This CDR3 is 15 amino acids long. CDR1 SGHAT and CDR2 FQNNGV come from the germline V gene. The J segment lost 4 bases and the V segment lost 1 base, leaving 7 bases of the junction unmatched.

V is TRBV11-2 and J is TRBJ2-1; 13 bases fit TRBD2. The germline gives CDR1 SGHAT, CDR2 FQNNGV. Trimming cost V 5 bases and J 6 bases; bases outside gene matches: 4. This CDR3 is built from 15 residues. The CDR3 sequence: CASSSTSGGANEQFF. CDR3 DNA: TGTGCCAGCAGCAGTACTAGCGGGGGGGCCAATGAGCAGTTCTTC.

The chain is built from TRBV11-2 and TRBJ2-1, with D unresolved. V gave up 5 bases and J gave up 4 bases, with 6 bases separating them. From germline, CDR1 is SGHAT and CDR2 FQNNGV. The CDR3 runs 12 residues. CDR3 coding DNA: TGTGCCAGCAGCCAAAAGTACAATGAGCAGTTCTTC. Translated, it gives CASSQKYNEQFF.

The chain combines TRBV2 with TRBJ2-7; D may match TRBD1 or TRBD2 (5 bases each). This CDR3 is built from 15 residues. The germline gives CDR1 SNHLY, CDR2 FYNNEI. Trimming pared 6 bases from V and 0 bases from J, leaving 15 bases between. The CDR3 protein is CASRKMGVNSYEQYF. CDR3 DNA sequence: TGTGCCAGCAGGAAAATGGGGGTAAACTCCTACGAGCAGTACTTC.

With respect to this clone: The sample has other DNA sequences that encode this CDR3 too. The chain recombines TRBV9 with TRBJ2-7; 8 positions agree with TRBD1. The CDR3 contains 14 residues. Germline lookup yields CDR1 SGDLS and CDR2 YYNGEE. After removal of 2 bases from V and 2 bases from J, the junction contained 3 bases not matched to a gene. CDR3 sequence: CASSVGTGPYEQYF. CDR3 nucleotide sequence: TGTGCCAGCAGCGTGGGGACAGGACCCTACGAGCAGTACTTC.

The chain recombines TRBV30 with TRBJ2-1; 9 bases align to TRBD2. CDR3 length equals 15 residues. Trimming at V came to 3 bases and at J to 4 bases, leaving 7 bases not matched to a gene. The V gene's germline CDR1 is GTSNPN and CDR2 SVGIG (reference sequence). The CDR3 sequence: CAWRLASGNYNEQFF. The CDR3 region has the DNA TGTGCCTGGAGGTTAGCTAGCGGGAATTACAATGAGCAGTTCTTC.

V gene TRBV7-9 combines with J gene TRBJ2-7; TRBD2 agrees at 7 bases. Germline V gives CDR1 SEHNR, CDR2 FQNEAQ (reference sequence). Losses at the gene ends were 3 bases for V and 2 bases for J; bases not matched to a gene: 4. This CDR3 has 14 residues. The CDR3 loop is CASSFAGGTYEQYF. The CDR3 region has the DNA TGTGCCAGCAGCTTTGCCGGGGGGACCTACGAGCAGTACTTC. Full variable domain (outside the CDR3, taken from reference TRBV7-9 and TRBJ2-7): DTGVSQNPRHKITKRGQNVTFRCDPISEHNRLYWYRQTLGQGPEFLTYFQNEAQLEKSRLLSDRFSAERPKGSFSTLEIQRTEQGDSAMYLCASSFAGGTYEQYFGPGTRLTVT.

The rearrangement uses TRBV7-8 and TRBJ2-7; 12 bases are a match to TRBD1. V shed 5 bases, J shed 3 bases, and the junction held 17 bases outside the gene matches. Germline CDR1 is SGHVS and CDR2 is FQNEAQ. The CDR3 runs to 19 residues. The CDR3 bases are TGTGCCAGCAGCCCATACCCGGGACAGGGGGCAACGTGGGTCTACGAGCAGTACTTC. This encodes CASSPYPGQGATWVYEQYF.

The chain carries TRBV30 and TRBJ2-5, with a tentative D call TRBD1 (7 bases). Germline CDR1 reads GTSNPN; CDR2 reads SVGIG (reference sequence). The CDR3 has 15 residues. V was clipped by 5 bases and J by 4 bases, with 20 bases between them. CDR3 coding DNA: TGTGCCTGGGGCCCGACAGGGAGGAGAGGAGAGACCCAGTACTTC. Its translation: CAWGPTGRRGETQYF.